The entry below gives a single TCR beta chain sequence along with its context. This entry comes from a study of blood T cells in healthy people across ages. For the study at large: Using template switching, researchers captured about one barcoded beta molecule for each two T cells.

CDR3 length equals 16 residues. V lost 0 bases and J lost 2, with 10 bases in between. Germline values: CDR1 LGHNA, CDR2 YNFKEQ. It was with a sample-barcoded 5' primer and a J-beta primer mix that a second PCR of roughly 7 to 12 cycles was run. Template switching added a 12-random-nucleotide identifier to every cDNA molecule. TCRdb re-called the 5' RACE reads through MiXCR, storing one row per CDR3 protein. The data hold 1,500,000 or so distinct CDR3 sequences, with 59% observed a single time. The specimen sequenced was blood. V and J are TRBV4-2 and TRBJ2-2, with a weak D call TRBD2 (6 bases). The sequence came from a man aged 18 to 30 in good health. The DNA for the CDR3 is TGTGCCAGCAGCCAAGATGGGGACTTTAACACCGGGGAGCTGTTTTTT. Translated, it gives CASSQDGDFNTGELFF.